Shown below are 24 T cell receptor beta chains from a single sample sequenced in a study of cytomegalovirus exposure and HLA in healthy donors. This table comes from immunoSEQ multiplex PCR, and its TCRdb copy is limited to in-frame clones, with some not included. The table lists 330,000 or so clones, approximately 90% of them singletons. The sample consisted of PBMCs. The receptors were gathered from a woman between 18 and 29 years old in good health and CMV-seronegative.

The chain uses TRBV5-1 and TRBJ2-5; 14 nucleotides match TRBD2. V lost 4 bases to trimming and J lost 4 bases; unmatched junction nucleotides: 6. The CDR3 extends over 16 amino acids. Germline V lookup: CDR1 SGHRS, CDR2 YFSETQ. In DNA, the CDR3 is TGCGCCAGCAGCGTGCCGGGACTAGCGGGAGTAGAGACCCAGTACTTC. It specifies CASSVPGLAGVETQYF.

V and J are TRBV6-6 and TRBJ2-7, with TRBD2 matching 8 bases. Germline trimming cut 0 bases from V and 5 bases from J; bases unmatched to any gene: 6. CDR1 and CDR2 from the germline V gene are MNHNY and SVGAGI (reference sequence). This CDR3 has 15 amino acids. The CDR3 sequence: CASSYSGGRSNEQYF. CDR3 sequence (DNA): TGTGCCAGCAGTTACTCTGGCGGGAGGTCCAACGAGCAGTACTTC.

The chain is built from TRBV2 and TRBJ1-1, with D tentatively TRBD1 (6 bases). Between the trimmed V and J ends, which lost 6 bases and 3 bases, there was a span of 11 bases. The CDR3 has 13 amino acids. CDR1 and CDR2 from the germline V gene are SNHLY and FYNNEI. The chain's CDR3 is CASRSGGDTEAFF. CDR3 DNA: TGTGCCAGCAGGTCGGGGGGCGACACTGAAGCTTTCTTT.

This chain joins TRBV28 and TRBJ2-7; possibly TRBD2 for D (5 bases). Germline CDR1 MDHEN, CDR2 SYDVKM. This CDR3 contains 14 residues. Trimming left V 4 bases short and J 3 bases short, with 13 bases between. The CDR3 region is CASSSAGLLYEQYF. Written as DNA, the CDR3 is TGTGCCAGCAGTTCGGCCGGACTCCTCTACGAGCAGTACTTC.

The V gene is TRBV7-8, the J gene TRBJ2-3; 7 nucleotides align to TRBD2. The germline V gene has CDR1 SGHVS and CDR2 FQNEAQ. There are 12 residues in the CDR3. V lost 6 bases and J lost 6; bases outside the gene matches: 3. The CDR3 sequence is CASRLGGDTQYF. The CDR3 region has the DNA TGTGCCAGCAGGTTGGGGGGGGATACGCAGTATTTT.

The gene calls are TRBV28 and TRBJ1-2; 8 positions agree with TRBD1. This CDR3 contains 15 residues. Per germline, CDR1 MDHEN and CDR2 SYDVKM. V dropped 2 bases and J dropped 8; count of bases not matched to a gene: 10. CDR3 residues: CASSLGGQGARGYTF. The CDR3 DNA sequence: TGTGCCAGCAGTTTAGGGGGGCAGGGGGCACGCGGCTACACCTTC.

This chain uses TRBV7-6 with TRBJ2-7; possible D gene TRBD2, 6 bases. V lost 4 bases, J lost 0 bases, and 13 bases lay in between. The length of the CDR3 is 15 residues. Looked up from germline, CDR1 is SGHVS and CDR2 is FNYEAQ. The CDR3 region is CASSSNSGYSYEQYF. Here the CDR3 DNA reads TGTGCCAGCAGCTCTAATAGCGGCTACTCCTACGAGCAGTACTTC.

The rearrangement links TRBV9 to TRBJ2-2, with D possibly TRBD1 on 6 matching bases. Germline CDR1 is SGDLS and CDR2 is YYNGEE. The CDR3 has 15 residues. V was shortened by 1 base and J by 2 bases, with 9 bases between the two germline ends. CDR3 nucleotide sequence: TGTGCCAGCAGCGTACTACAGGGAAACACCGGGGAGCTGTTTTTT. Its protein is CASSVLQGNTGELFF.

The rearrangement uses TRBV28 and TRBJ2-3, with 7 nucleotides matching TRBD1. The germline CDR1 and CDR2 sequences are MDHEN and SYDVKM. V trimming: 7 bases; J trimming: 4 bases; junction bases outside the gene matches: 11. The CDR3 has 15 residues. CDR3 nucleotides: TGTGCCAGCAAGGGGGCGCATGGGGCGGCAGATACGCAGTATTTT. Its protein is CASKGAHGAADTQYF.

This chain links TRBV29-1 with TRBJ1-1; a possible D gene is TRBD1 (6 bases). Germline-derived CDR1 and CDR2 are SQVTM and ANQGSEA. V was shortened by 4 bases and J by 4 bases, with 25 bases between the two germline ends. This CDR3 comprises 17 residues. The chain's CDR3 is CSVGGGTGHPSGTEAFF. CDR3 DNA: TGCAGCGTTGGAGGGGGAACCGGGCACCCGTCGGGCACTGAAGCTTTCTTT.

The J gene is TRBJ1-5, the V gene TRBV7-8; D possibly corresponds to TRBD1 (5 bases). In germline, CDR1 is SGHVS, CDR2 FQNEAQ. The V gene lost 7 bases and the J gene lost 0 bases, with 19 bases spanning the gap. The CDR3 totals 17 residues. The DNA for the CDR3 is TGTGCCAGCACCCCCTCCGGCAGGGAACATAGCAATCAGCCCCAGCATTTT. As protein: CASTPSGREHSNQPQHF.

At least ten counts were recorded for this clone. V and J are TRBV2 and TRBJ2-1; 11 nucleotides agree with TRBD2. The CDR3 length is 16 residues. Losses at the gene ends were 5 bases for V and 1 base for J; bases not matched to a gene: 4. Germline CDR1 reads SNHLY; CDR2 reads FYNNEI. CDR3 coding DNA: TGTGCCAGCAGTTCAACTAGCGGGAGTTCCTACAATGAGCAGTTCTTC. Translated, it gives CASSSTSGSSYNEQFF.

The V gene is TRBV2, the J gene TRBJ2-5; D perhaps matches TRBD2 (5 bases). The CDR3 totals 16 residues. The germline CDR1 and CDR2 sequences are SNHLY and FYNNEI. V was cut by 4 bases and J by 1 base, with 16 bases left in between. The DNA for the CDR3 is TGTGCCAGCAGTGCCTCGTGGAGCGGCCTCCAAGAGACCCAGTACTTC. Amino acid sequence: CASSASWSGLQETQYF.

This sequence joins TRBV4-1 and TRBJ1-5; D unclear. The CDR3 contains 19 residues. Germline CDR1 MGHRA, CDR2 YSYEKL. Trimming removed 1 base at V and 12 bases at J, with 31 bases between. The CDR3: CASSQGTSIVRSPHRGQHF. The CDR3 DNA sequence: TGCGCCAGCAGCCAAGGGACCTCAATAGTACGATCCCCCCATCGGGGCCAGCATTTT.

V is TRBV5-6 and J is TRBJ2-7; tentative D call: TRBD2 (5 bases). From germline, CDR1 is SGHDT and CDR2 YYEEEE. Trimming stripped 1 base from V and 3 bases from J, with 8 bases between. The CDR3 is made up of 13 amino acids. DNA of the CDR3: TGTGCCAGCAGCTTGACTAGTTTCTACGAGCAGTACTTC. This codes for CASSLTSFYEQYF.

V and J are TRBV7-9 and TRBJ2-5, with D hard to call. Germline V lookup: CDR1 SEHNR, CDR2 FQNEAQ (reference sequence). There are 13 residues in the CDR3. V was clipped by 1 base and J by 2 bases, with 5 bases between them. The CDR3 sequence: CASSLGRQETQYF. In DNA, the CDR3 is TGTGCCAGCAGCTTAGGGCGGCAAGAGACCCAGTACTTC.

Comment on this clone: The same CDR3 also results from other DNA sequences found in this sample. J is TRBJ1-1 and V is TRBV5-1; unclear D gene. The CDR3 totals 14 residues. Germline V gene sequence: CDR1 SGHRS, CDR2 YFSETQ. V was shortened by 0 bases and J by 1 base, with 7 bases between the two germline ends. For the CDR3, the DNA is TGCGCCAGCAGCTTGGATCGGGGGAACACTGAAGCTTTCTTT. Protein sequence: CASSLDRGNTEAFF.

V usage is TRBV13 and J usage is TRBJ2-1; possibly TRBD2 for D (6 bases). CDR1 and CDR2 (germline): PRHDT, FYEKMQ (reference sequence). V was trimmed by 2 bases and J by 3 bases, leaving 11 bases between them. The length of the CDR3 is 15 residues. This chain's CDR3 is CASSLLLADYNEQFF. DNA for the CDR3: TGTGCCAGCAGCTTACTACTAGCAGACTACAATGAGCAGTTCTTC.

The J gene is TRBJ1-5, the V gene TRBV6-5; D perhaps matches TRBD1 (5 bases). Trimming took 6 bases from V and 3 from J, leaving 9 bases between them. The germline V gene encodes CDR1 MNHEY and CDR2 SVGAGI. This CDR3 is built from 13 residues. CDR3 amino acids: CASRRQNNQPQHF. The CDR3 nucleotides are TGTGCCAGCAGACGACAGAACAATCAGCCCCAGCATTTT.

The CDR3 protein is CASSQGWPDRVNYGYTF. CDR3 DNA: TGCGCCAGCAGCCAAGGTTGGCCGGACAGGGTAAACTATGGCTACACCTTC. J is TRBJ1-2 and V is TRBV4-1; 8 nucleotides match TRBD1. This CDR3 has 17 residues. Germline lookup yields CDR1 MGHRA and CDR2 YSYEKL. V shed 1 base, J shed 2 bases, and the junction held 9 bases outside the gene matches.

The rearrangement links TRBV6-5 to TRBJ2-1; 7 bases line up with TRBD2. The CDR3 is made up of 15 amino acids. CDR1 and CDR2 from the germline V gene are MNHEY and SVGAGI. Trimming took 6 bases from V and 0 from J; bases not matched to a gene: 5. CDR3 loop: CASRRAGSSYNEQFF. CDR3 nucleotides: TGTGCCAGCAGGCGAGCGGGAAGCTCCTACAATGAGCAGTTCTTC.

The chain couples TRBV19 to TRBJ2-7, with 7 bases fitting TRBD2. CDR1 LNHDA and CDR2 SQIVND come from the germline V gene (reference sequence). Unmatched junction bases numbered 7, after V lost 5 bases and J lost 3 bases. The CDR3 runs to 14 residues. As DNA, the CDR3 is TGTGCCAGTAGTTCGGCGGGAGCCTTCTACGAGCAGTACTTC. Amino acids: CASSSAGAFYEQYF.

This rearrangement joins TRBV7-7 to TRBJ1-3, with D perhaps TRBD1 (6 bases). The CDR3 sequence is 15 residues long. Trimming cost V 0 bases and J 4 bases, with 10 bases left between them. CDR1 and CDR2 from the germline V gene are SSHAT and FNYEAQ (reference sequence). CDR3 sequence: CASSLATGSGNTIYF. The CDR3 bases are TGTGCCAGCAGCTTAGCCACAGGGTCCGGAAACACCATATATTTT. Variable domain in full (rest from reference TRBV7-7 and TRBJ1-3): GAGVSQSPRYKVTKRGQDVTLRCDPISSHATLYWYQQALGQGPEFLTYFNYEAQPDKSGLPSDRFSAERPEGSISTLTIQRTEQRDSAMYRCASSLATGSGNTIYFGEGSWLTVV.

This chain uses TRBV10-3 with TRBJ2-1; D unclear. This CDR3 comprises 14 residues. The V and J ends lost 5 bases and 0 bases respectively, with 8 bases between them. CDR1 and CDR2 from the germline V gene are ENHRY and SYGVKD. Here the CDR3 reads CAISPQDSYNEQFF. The CDR3 bases are TGTGCCATCAGTCCCCAGGACTCCTACAATGAGCAGTTCTTC.